This T cell receptor (beta chain) was captured by sequencing in a study of blood T cell repertoires in COVID-19. Whole-study context: PBMCs, B-cell-depleted T cells, or T cells were the source of the cDNA or gDNA that made up the material.

The V and J ends lost 2 bases and 2 bases respectively, with 6 bases between them. This CDR3 is 13 amino acids long. Germline V CDR1 and CDR2: MNHNY, SVGAGI (reference sequence). Original processing notes: Nucleated cell number was recorded as an estimate derived from reference gene primer amplification. Data came from immunoSEQ multiplex PCR; TCRdb stores just in-frame clones and leaves some out. V, J and clone size are taken as reported in that table, and D and trimming were inferred from the DNA itself. Among about 300,000 clones listed, roughly 85% were seen once. The clonotype was recovered from a human donor in a cohort sampled during active COVID-19. V and J are TRBV6-6 and TRBJ1-2; D might be TRBD1 (5 bases). The source material was peripheral blood. This CDR3 reads CASSYQGNYGYTF. The CDR3 nucleotides are TGTGCCAGCAGTTACCAGGGAAACTATGGCTACACCTTC.